This T cell receptor beta chain comes out of a study of blood T cell repertoires in COVID-19. In the study overall: Samples came from the United States, Italy and Spain, spanning acute and convalescent COVID-19.

TCRdb's copy holds only in-frame clones and misses some; the assay was immunoSEQ multiplex PCR. This table holds fewer than 500,000 clones, about nine tenths found once. Symptom resolution, clearance, or two negative PCRs marked donors in Cohort 3 as recovered. Deletions cut 3 bases from V and 10 bases from J, with 10 bases between. CDR3 length equals 12 residues. This rearrangement joins TRBV12-3 or TRBV12-4 to TRBJ2-1, with D perhaps TRBD1 (6 bases). This TCR was sampled from a woman between 18 and 29 years old who had recovered from COVID-19. Sequencing used PBMCs or T cells enriched from blood (not recorded which). CDR3 nucleotides: TGTGCCAGCAGTTTGGCAGGGGAGGAGCAGTTCTTC. Translating it yields CASSLAGEEQFF.